This T cell receptor (beta chain) was recorded in a study of CD8+CD57+ T cells in acquired aplastic anemia. Study information: Sorted CD4+ and CD8+ cells yielded roughly 3.2 ug of DNA on average.

Investigators profiled TCR beta VDJ and CDR3 from genomic DNA template. TCRdb recomputed calls from the reads with MiXCR, one row per CDR3 protein. Of 150,000 or so distinct CDR3 sequences in the sample, approximately 52% were seen once. Study-wide results and caveats: No significant patient-versus-control difference appeared in CD8+ Simpson's diversity. Patients and controls shared 25 to 35 CD8+ CDR3 sequences, which appeared highly expressed in patients and within their immunodominant clones.

In germline, CDR1 is SEHNR, CDR2 FQNEAQ (reference sequence). The V and J ends lost 1 base and 8 bases respectively, with 9 bases between them. This CDR3 spans 13 amino acids. Of note for this clonotype: Its antigen is unknown.

Patients selected for sequencing had displayed CD8+CD57+ cell expansion by flow cytometry. The sequenced material came from sorted CD4+, CD8+, or CD8+CD57+ T cells (not recorded which) from PBMCs. This chain joins TRBV7-9 and TRBJ1-3; the D is unclear. The receptor comes from a human donor with aplastic anemia. The CDR3 nucleotides read TGTGCCAGCAGCTTAGGGGGTTGGGACACCATATATTTT. It codes for CASSLGGWDTIYF.